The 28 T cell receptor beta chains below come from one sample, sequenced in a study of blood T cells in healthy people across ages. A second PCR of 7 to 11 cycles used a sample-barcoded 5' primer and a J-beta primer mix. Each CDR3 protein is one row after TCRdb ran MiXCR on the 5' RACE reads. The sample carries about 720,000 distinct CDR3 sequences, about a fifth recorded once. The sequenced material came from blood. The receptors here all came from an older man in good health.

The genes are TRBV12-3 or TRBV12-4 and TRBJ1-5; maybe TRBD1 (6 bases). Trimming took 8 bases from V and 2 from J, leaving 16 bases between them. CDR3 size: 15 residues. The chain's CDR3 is CASRQTRGGNQPQHF. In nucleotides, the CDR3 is TGTGCCAGCCGCCAGACCAGGGGTGGCAATCAGCCCCAGCATTTT.

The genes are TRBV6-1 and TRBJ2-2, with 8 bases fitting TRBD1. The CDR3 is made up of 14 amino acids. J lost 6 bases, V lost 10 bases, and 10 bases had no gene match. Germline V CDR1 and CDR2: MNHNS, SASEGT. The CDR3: CATTVRGPAGELFF. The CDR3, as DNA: TGTGCCACAACCGTCAGGGGGCCAGCCGGGGAGCTGTTTTTT.

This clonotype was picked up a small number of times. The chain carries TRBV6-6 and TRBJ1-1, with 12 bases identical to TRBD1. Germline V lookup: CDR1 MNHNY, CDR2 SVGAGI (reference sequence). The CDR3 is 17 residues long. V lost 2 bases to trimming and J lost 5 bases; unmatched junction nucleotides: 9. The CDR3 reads CASSYKGQGARSTEAFF. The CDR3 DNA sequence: TGTGCCAGCAGTTACAAGGGACAGGGGGCGAGAAGTACTGAAGCTTTCTTT.

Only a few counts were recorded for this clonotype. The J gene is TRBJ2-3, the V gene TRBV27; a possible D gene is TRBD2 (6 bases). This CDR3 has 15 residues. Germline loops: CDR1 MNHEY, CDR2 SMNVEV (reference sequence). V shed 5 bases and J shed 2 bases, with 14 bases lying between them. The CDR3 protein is CASSPWGDLTDTQYF. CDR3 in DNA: TGTGCCAGCAGTCCCTGGGGGGATCTCACAGATACGCAGTATTTT.

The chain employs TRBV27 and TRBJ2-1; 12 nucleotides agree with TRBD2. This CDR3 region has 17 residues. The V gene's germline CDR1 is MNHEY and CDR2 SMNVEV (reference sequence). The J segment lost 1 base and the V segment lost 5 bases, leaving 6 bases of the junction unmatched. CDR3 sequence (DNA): TGTGCCAGCAGTCTCCGACTAGCGGGAGCGTCCTACAATGAGCAGTTCTTC. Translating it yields CASSLRLAGASYNEQFF.

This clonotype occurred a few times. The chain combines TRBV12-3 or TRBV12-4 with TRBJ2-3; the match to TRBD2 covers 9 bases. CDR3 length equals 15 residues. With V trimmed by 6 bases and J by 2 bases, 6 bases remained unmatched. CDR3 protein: CASSTRTSATDTQYF. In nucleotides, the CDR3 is TGTGCCAGCAGCACGCGGACTAGCGCCACAGATACGCAGTATTTT.

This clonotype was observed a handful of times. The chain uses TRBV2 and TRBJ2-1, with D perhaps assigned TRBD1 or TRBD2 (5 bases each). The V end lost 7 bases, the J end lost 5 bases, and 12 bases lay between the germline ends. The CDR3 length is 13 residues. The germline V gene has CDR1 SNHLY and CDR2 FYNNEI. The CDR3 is CASMVGTDNEQFF. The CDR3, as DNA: TGTGCCAGCATGGTCGGGACGGACAATGAGCAGTTCTTC.

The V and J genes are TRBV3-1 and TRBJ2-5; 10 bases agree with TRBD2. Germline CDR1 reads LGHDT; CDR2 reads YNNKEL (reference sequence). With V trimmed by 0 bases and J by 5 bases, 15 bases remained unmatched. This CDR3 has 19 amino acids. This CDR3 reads CASSQERLGRGLATETQYF. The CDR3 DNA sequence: TGTGCCAGCAGCCAAGAGAGACTTGGTCGGGGACTAGCGACGGAGACCCAGTACTTC.

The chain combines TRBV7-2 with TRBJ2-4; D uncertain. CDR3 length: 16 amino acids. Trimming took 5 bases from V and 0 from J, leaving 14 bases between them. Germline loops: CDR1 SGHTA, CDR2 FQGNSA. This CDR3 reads CASSHRAGIAKNIQYF. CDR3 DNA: TGTGCCAGCAGCCACCGGGCAGGAATAGCCAAAAACATTCAGTACTTC.

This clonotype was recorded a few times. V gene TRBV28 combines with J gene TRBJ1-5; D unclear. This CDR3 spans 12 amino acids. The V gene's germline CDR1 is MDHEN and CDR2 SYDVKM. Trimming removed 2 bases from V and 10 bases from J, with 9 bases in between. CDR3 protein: CASSLLIDPQHF. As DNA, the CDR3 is TGTGCCAGCAGTTTACTCATAGACCCCCAGCATTTT.

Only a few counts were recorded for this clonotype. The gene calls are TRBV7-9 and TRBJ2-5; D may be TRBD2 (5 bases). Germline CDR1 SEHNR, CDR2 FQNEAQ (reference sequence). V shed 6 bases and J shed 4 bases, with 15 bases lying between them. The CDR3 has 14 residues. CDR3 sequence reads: CASRKATSTETQYF. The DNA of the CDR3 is TGTGCCAGCAGAAAAGCAACTAGTACAGAGACCCAGTACTTC.

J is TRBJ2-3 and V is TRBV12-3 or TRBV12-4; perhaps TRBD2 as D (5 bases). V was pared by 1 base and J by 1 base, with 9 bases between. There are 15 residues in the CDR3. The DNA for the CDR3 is TGTGCCAGCAGTTTAGACGCGCGGGGCACAGATACGCAGTATTTT. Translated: CASSLDARGTDTQYF.

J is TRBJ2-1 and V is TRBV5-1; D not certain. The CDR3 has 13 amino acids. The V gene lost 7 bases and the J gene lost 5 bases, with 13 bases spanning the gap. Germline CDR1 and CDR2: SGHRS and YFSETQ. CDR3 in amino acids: CASGLTRDNEQFF. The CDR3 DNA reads TGCGCCAGCGGCCTAACCCGGGACAATGAGCAGTTCTTC.

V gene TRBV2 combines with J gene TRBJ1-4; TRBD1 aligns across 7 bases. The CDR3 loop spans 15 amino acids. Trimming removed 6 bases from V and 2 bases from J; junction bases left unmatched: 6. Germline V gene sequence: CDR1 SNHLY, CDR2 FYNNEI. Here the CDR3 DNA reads TGTGCCAGCAGATCCAGACAGGGTACTAATGAAAAACTGTTTTTT. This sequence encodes CASRSRQGTNEKLFF.

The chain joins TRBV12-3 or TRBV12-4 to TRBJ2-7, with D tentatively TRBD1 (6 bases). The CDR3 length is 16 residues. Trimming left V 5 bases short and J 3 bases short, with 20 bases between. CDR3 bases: TGTGCCAGCAGTCCGATATCAGGGGTGATCAGCTACGAGCAGTACTTC. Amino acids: CASSPISGVISYEQYF.

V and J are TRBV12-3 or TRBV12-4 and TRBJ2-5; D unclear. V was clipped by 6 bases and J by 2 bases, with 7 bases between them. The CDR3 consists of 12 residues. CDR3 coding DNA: TGTGCCAGCAGACGGAGACAAGAGACCCAGTACTTC. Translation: CASRRRQETQYF.

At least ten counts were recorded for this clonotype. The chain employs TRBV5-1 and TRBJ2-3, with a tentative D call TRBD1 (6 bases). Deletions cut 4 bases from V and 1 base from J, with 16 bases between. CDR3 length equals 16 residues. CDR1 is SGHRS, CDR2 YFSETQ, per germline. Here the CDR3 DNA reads TGCGCCAGCAGCACTATAGGACAGCATGGCACAGATACGCAGTATTTT. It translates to CASSTIGQHGTDTQYF.

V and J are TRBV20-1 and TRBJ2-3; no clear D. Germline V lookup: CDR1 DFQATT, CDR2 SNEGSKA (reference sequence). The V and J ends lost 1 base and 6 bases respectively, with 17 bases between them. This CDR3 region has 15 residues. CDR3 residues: CSARGRGGLGDTQYF. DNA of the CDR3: TGCAGTGCTAGAGGAAGAGGCGGATTGGGCGATACGCAGTATTTT.

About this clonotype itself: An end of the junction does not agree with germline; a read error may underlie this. In DNA, the CDR3 is TGTGCCGGCAGTTTGGACGGGTCTGGCTACGAGCAGTACTTC. This codes for CAGSLDGSGYEQYF. The chain joins TRBV12-3 or TRBV12-4 to TRBJ2-5, with no clear D. The J call is in doubt because the DNA end fits TRBJ2-7 better. This CDR3 is 14 amino acids long.

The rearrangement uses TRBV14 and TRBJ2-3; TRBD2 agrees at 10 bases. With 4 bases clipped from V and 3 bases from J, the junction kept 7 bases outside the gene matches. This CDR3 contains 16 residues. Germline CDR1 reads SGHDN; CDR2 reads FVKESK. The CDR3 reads CASSLGLAIGTDTQYF. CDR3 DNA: TGTGCCAGCAGCCTGGGACTAGCGATCGGTACAGATACGCAGTATTTT.

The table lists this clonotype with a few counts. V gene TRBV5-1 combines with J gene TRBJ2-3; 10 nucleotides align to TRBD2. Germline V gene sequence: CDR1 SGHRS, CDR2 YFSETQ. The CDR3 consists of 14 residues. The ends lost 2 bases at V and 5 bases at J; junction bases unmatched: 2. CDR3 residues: CASSFLAGEDTQYF. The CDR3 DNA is TGCGCCAGCAGCTTCCTAGCGGGGGAAGATACGCAGTATTTT.

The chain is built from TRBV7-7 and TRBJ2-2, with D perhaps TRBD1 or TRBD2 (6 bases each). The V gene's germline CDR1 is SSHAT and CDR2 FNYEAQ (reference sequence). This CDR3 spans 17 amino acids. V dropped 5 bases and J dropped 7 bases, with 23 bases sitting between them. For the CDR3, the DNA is TGTGCCAGCAGCCCACGACTCACTAGGGGGGTCGGCGGGGAGCTGTTTTTT. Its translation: CASSPRLTRGVGGELFF.

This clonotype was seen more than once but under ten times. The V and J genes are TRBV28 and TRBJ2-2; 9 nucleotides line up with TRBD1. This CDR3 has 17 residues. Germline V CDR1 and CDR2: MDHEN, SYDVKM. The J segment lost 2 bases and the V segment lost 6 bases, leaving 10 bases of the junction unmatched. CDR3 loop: CASSLSLGQGNTGELFF. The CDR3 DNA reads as TGTGCCAGCAGCCTTTCGTTGGGACAGGGTAACACCGGGGAGCTGTTTTTT.

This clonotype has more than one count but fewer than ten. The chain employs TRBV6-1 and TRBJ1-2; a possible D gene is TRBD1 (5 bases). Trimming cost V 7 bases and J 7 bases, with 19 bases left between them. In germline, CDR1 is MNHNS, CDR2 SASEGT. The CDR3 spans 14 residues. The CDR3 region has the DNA TGTGCCAGCACACGGGACCCCGGAGATGGTGGCTACACCTTC. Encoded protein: CASTRDPGDGGYTF.

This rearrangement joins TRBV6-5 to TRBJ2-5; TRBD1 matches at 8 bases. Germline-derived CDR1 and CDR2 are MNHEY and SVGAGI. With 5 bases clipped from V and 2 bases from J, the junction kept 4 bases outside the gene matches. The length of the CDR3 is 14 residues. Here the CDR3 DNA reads TGTGCCAGCAGTACCCGGACAGGGCAAGAGACCCAGTACTTC. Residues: CASSTRTGQETQYF.

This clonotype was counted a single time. The CDR3: CASRDSSEAQETQYF. The CDR3 nucleotides are TGTGCCAGCAGGGATTCTAGCGAGGCCCAAGAGACCCAGTACTTC. The V and J genes are TRBV25-1 and TRBJ2-5; D might be TRBD2 (6 bases). The CDR3 has 15 residues. The germline CDR1 and CDR2 sequences are MGHDK and SYGVNS. Trimming took off 6 bases at V and 1 base at J, with 15 bases between the two ends.

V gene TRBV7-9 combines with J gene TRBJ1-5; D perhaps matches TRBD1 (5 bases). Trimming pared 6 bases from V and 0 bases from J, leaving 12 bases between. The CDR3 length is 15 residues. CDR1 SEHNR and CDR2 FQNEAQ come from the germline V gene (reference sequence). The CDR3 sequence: CASSFGGGSNQPQHF. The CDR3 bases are TGTGCCAGCAGTTTCGGTGGGGGTAGCAATCAGCCCCAGCATTTT.

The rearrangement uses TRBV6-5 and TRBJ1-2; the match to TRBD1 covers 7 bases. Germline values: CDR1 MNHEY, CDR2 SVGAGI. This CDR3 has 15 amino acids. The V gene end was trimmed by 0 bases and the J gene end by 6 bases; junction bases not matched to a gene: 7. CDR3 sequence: CASSYSGGPSHGYTF. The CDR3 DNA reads TGTGCCAGCAGTTACTCAGGGGGCCCCTCTCATGGCTACACCTTC.